The text below deals with one T cell receptor beta chain. The protocol was immunoSEQ multiplex PCR, while the TCRdb copy is restricted to in-frame clones and leaves out a portion. This table has over 200,000 clones, roughly 87% appearing once. These data belong to a study of blood T cell repertoires in COVID-19. As for the study in general: The United States, Italy and Spain were the sources of the acute and convalescent COVID-19 samples. From T cells, B-cell-depleted T cells, or PBMCs came the material, which was cDNA or gDNA.

CDR1 and CDR2 from the germline V gene are LGHNT and FRNRAP. There are 19 residues in the CDR3. Losses at the gene ends were 0 bases for V and 4 bases for J; bases not matched to a gene: 9. This sequence originates from a woman in her 30s with acute or convalescent COVID-19. Material: peripheral blood. This sequence joins TRBV12-5 and TRBJ2-2; 12 bases are shared with TRBD1. The CDR3 sequence is CASGLVRGTGGPSTGELFF. The CDR3 DNA sequence: TGTGCTAGTGGTTTGGTACGGGGGACAGGGGGCCCGAGCACCGGGGAGCTGTTTTTT.